These 26 T cell receptor beta chains were all obtained from the same sample, sequenced in a study of shared clonotypes between healthy human individuals. CD45RO-negative CD8 cells positively selected for CCR7 made up the naive population, which excluded terminally differentiated effector memory CD45RA+ cells. TCRdb's copy holds only in-frame clones and misses some; the assay was immunoSEQ multiplex PCR. The table records millions of clones, roughly 91% of them present only once. Specimen: naive CD8+ T cells from PBMCs. These receptor sequences come from a man aged 18 to 29 in good health. Some clones in this sample may be carry-over from other donors' samples.

The V call is TRBV4-2, the J call TRBJ2-2, with 7 bases aligning to TRBD1. V lost 1 base, J lost 2 bases, and 10 bases stayed unmatched. CDR3 length: 18 residues. CDR1 is LGHNA, CDR2 YNFKEQ, per germline. CDR3 coding DNA: TGTGCCAGCAGCCAAGGGGACAGACCGACTTCCAACACCGGGGAGCTGTTTTTT. It is translated as CASSQGDRPTSNTGELFF.

A word on this clone: Different DNA sequences within this sample yield the same CDR3. The chain couples TRBV28 to TRBJ2-7; perhaps TRBD2 as D (5 bases). This CDR3 has 12 residues. The V end lost 6 bases, the J end lost 3 bases, and 9 bases lay between the germline ends. Germline V gives CDR1 MDHEN, CDR2 SYDVKM. CDR3 amino acids: CASSLRDYEQYF. CDR3 bases: TGTGCCAGCAGCCTCCGGGACTACGAGCAGTACTTC.

This rearrangement joins TRBV28 to TRBJ2-5, with 9 nucleotides matching TRBD1. This CDR3 has 14 amino acids. The V and J ends lost 6 bases and 5 bases, in that order; junction bases with no gene match: 7. The germline CDR1 and CDR2 sequences are MDHEN and SYDVKM. CDR3 DNA: TGTGCCAGCAGGCAACGGGACAGGGCGGAGACCCAGTACTTC. Encoded protein: CASRQRDRAETQYF. The whole variable domain, remainder taken from reference TRBV28 and TRBJ2-5, is DVKVTQSSRYLVKRTGEKVFLECVQDMDHENMFWYRQDPGLGLRLIYFSYDVKMKEKGDIPEGYSVSREKKERFSLILESASTNQTSMYLCASRQRDRAETQYFGPGTRLLVL.

This clone was detected once. The gene calls are TRBV28 and TRBJ1-6; D uncertain. V lost 3 bases to trimming and J lost 7 bases, with 10 bases between them. The CDR3 spans 14 residues. Germline V gene sequence: CDR1 MDHEN, CDR2 SYDVKM. The DNA of the CDR3 is TGTGCCAGCAGTTTTCGACTTGTGAATTCACCCCTCCACTTT. Protein product: CASSFRLVNSPLHF.

The chain carries TRBV27 and TRBJ2-2; tentative D call: TRBD1 (6 bases). The CDR3 consists of 13 residues. Per the germline V gene, CDR1 is MNHEY and CDR2 is SMNVEV (reference sequence). Trimming cost V 10 bases and J 7 bases, with 16 bases left between them. CDR3 DNA: TGTGCCACCCGGCATAGGGGGTACGGGGAGCTGTTTTTT. Its translation is CATRHRGYGELFF.

The sample holds one count of this clone. V and J are TRBV10-2 and TRBJ2-1, with D possibly called TRBD1 or TRBD2 (6 bases each). Germline assignment: CDR1 WSHSY and CDR2 SAAADI. The CDR3 sequence is 15 residues long. The V end lost 2 bases, the J end lost 2 bases, and 10 bases lay between the germline ends. The CDR3 loop is CASSEPRGPYNEQFF. CDR3 coding DNA: TGCGCCAGCAGTGAGCCCCGGGGGCCCTACAATGAGCAGTTCTTC.

V gene TRBV4-1 combines with J gene TRBJ2-7, with D possibly TRBD1 on 6 matching bases. Trimming left V 6 bases short and J 3 bases short, with 18 bases between. The CDR3 covers 15 residues. The germline CDR1 and CDR2 sequences are MGHRA and YSYEKL. The CDR3 sequence: CASRRNRDGIYEQYF. The CDR3 DNA reads TGCGCCAGCAGGAGGAACAGGGATGGGATCTACGAGCAGTACTTC.

This clone showed up just once. The chain is built from TRBV28 and TRBJ2-5; 7 nucleotides align to TRBD1. V was clipped by 6 bases and J by 3 bases; unmatched bases: 4. The CDR3 extends over 13 amino acids. Germline V lookup: CDR1 MDHEN, CDR2 SYDVKM. The CDR3 is CASRPDREETQYF. The CDR3, as DNA: TGTGCCAGCAGACCTGACAGGGAAGAGACCCAGTACTTC. Supplemented by reference TRBV28 and TRBJ2-5, the full variable domain reads DVKVTQSSRYLVKRTGEKVFLECVQDMDHENMFWYRQDPGLGLRLIYFSYDVKMKEKGDIPEGYSVSREKKERFSLILESASTNQTSMYLCASRPDREETQYFGPGTRLLVL.

The V and J genes are TRBV27 and TRBJ1-2, with a weak D call TRBD1 (6 bases). The V and J ends lost 4 bases and 10 bases respectively, with 16 bases between them. CDR3 size: 13 residues. CDR1 is MNHEY, CDR2 SMNVEV, per germline (reference sequence). This CDR3 is CASSSDRRGIYTF. CDR3 nucleotides: TGTGCCAGCAGTTCCGACAGGAGGGGAATCTACACCTTC.

This chain links TRBV5-8 with TRBJ2-3, with a tentative D call TRBD2 (6 bases). The V end lost 3 bases, the J end lost 10 bases, and 15 bases lay between the germline ends. The CDR3 is 13 residues long. Germline CDR1 SGHTS, CDR2 YDEGEE. The CDR3: CASSSWGVRAQYF. DNA of the CDR3: TGTGCCAGCAGCTCGTGGGGGGTTAGAGCGCAGTATTTT. The whole variable domain, filled in from reference TRBV5-8 and TRBJ2-3, reads EAGVTQSPTHLIKTRGQQATLRCSPISGHTSVYWYQQALGLGLQFLLWYDEGEERNRGNFPPRFSGRQFPNYSSELNVNALELEDSALYLCASSSWGVRAQYFGPGTRLTVL.

The rearrangement uses TRBV10-3 and TRBJ2-1; the match to TRBD2 covers 9 bases. This CDR3 is built from 15 residues. With V trimmed by 3 bases and J by 9 bases, 9 bases remained unmatched. CDR1 is ENHRY and CDR2 is SYGVKD in the germline V gene. The CDR3 reads CAISEGLAGNSEQFF. The CDR3, as DNA: TGTGCCATCAGTGAAGGGCTAGCGGGAAACAGTGAGCAGTTCTTC.

This chain links TRBV29-1 with TRBJ2-2; D not certain. The V and J ends lost 5 bases and 1 base respectively, with 5 bases between them. Germline lookup yields CDR1 SQVTM and CDR2 ANQGSEA. CDR3 size: 12 residues. The CDR3 nucleotides are TGCAGCGTTAAACAGAACACCGGGGAGCTGTTTTTT. Its protein is CSVKQNTGELFF.

On this clone: Other DNA sequences in this specimen translate into the identical CDR3. The V gene is TRBV27, the J gene TRBJ2-7; D ambiguous. Trimming removed 0 bases at V and 5 bases at J, with 8 bases between. This CDR3 has 13 amino acids. Germline loops: CDR1 MNHEY, CDR2 SMNVEV (reference sequence). CDR3 sequence: CASSLSRGNEQYF. In DNA form, the CDR3 reads TGTGCCAGCAGTTTATCAAGAGGCAACGAGCAGTACTTC.

CDR3: CASSPRGEETQYF. The CDR3 DNA follows: TGTGCCAGCAGCCCGCGTGGAGAAGAGACCCAGTACTTC. The chain is built from TRBV28 and TRBJ2-5; D unclear. Per germline, CDR1 MDHEN and CDR2 SYDVKM. V dropped 6 bases and J dropped 3 bases, with 11 bases sitting between them. This CDR3 is built from 13 residues.

The chain carries TRBV5-6 and TRBJ2-7, with TRBD1 matching 7 bases. The V gene end was trimmed by 4 bases and the J gene end by 4 bases; junction bases not matched to a gene: 8. The V gene's germline CDR1 is SGHDT and CDR2 YYEEEE. The CDR3 runs to 14 residues. CDR3 loop: CASSHRDRPYEQYF. The DNA of the CDR3 is TGTGCCAGCAGCCACCGGGACAGACCTTACGAGCAGTACTTC.

The chain couples TRBV6-1 to TRBJ2-7; 10 nucleotides line up with TRBD1. The CDR3 runs to 16 residues. Losses at the gene ends were 4 bases for V and 4 bases for J; bases not matched to a gene: 10. Looked up from germline, CDR1 is MNHNS and CDR2 is SASEGT. The CDR3 spells CASSASVRQGAYEQYF. DNA for the CDR3: TGTGCCAGCAGTGCTTCTGTTCGACAGGGGGCTTACGAGCAGTACTTC.

The chain has TRBV4-3 and TRBJ1-1; 10 bases match TRBD1. Losses at the gene ends were 4 bases for V and 4 bases for J; bases not matched to a gene: 3. The length of the CDR3 is 14 residues. The germline CDR1 and CDR2 sequences are LGHNA and YSLEER. CDR3 residues: CASSPRTGGTEAFF. The DNA for the CDR3 is TGCGCCAGCAGCCCGCGGACAGGGGGCACTGAAGCTTTCTTT.

The gene calls are TRBV19 and TRBJ1-1, with D perhaps TRBD1 (5 bases). Germline V gene data show CDR1 as LNHDA and CDR2 as SQIVND (reference sequence). The CDR3 extends over 13 amino acids. Trimming pared 5 bases from V and 6 bases from J, leaving 13 bases between. CDR3 loop: CASSSGPGAEAFF. In DNA, the CDR3 is TGTGCCAGTAGTTCCGGGCCGGGGGCTGAAGCTTTCTTT.

CDR3 sequence reads: CSVEEARVVETQYF. In DNA, the CDR3 is TGCAGCGTTGAAGAGGCCAGGGTAGTAGAGACCCAGTACTTC. This chain joins TRBV29-1 and TRBJ2-5; the D gene is possibly TRBD1 (5 bases). Per germline, CDR1 SQVTM and CDR2 ANQGSEA. The V end lost 0 bases, the J end lost 4 bases, and 12 bases lay between the germline ends. The CDR3 loop spans 14 amino acids. Combining the CDR3 with reference TRBV29-1 and TRBJ2-5 gives the whole variable domain SAVISQKPSRDICQRGTSLTIQCQVDSQVTMMFWYRQQPGQSLTLIATANQGSEATYESGFVIDKFPISRPNLTFSTLTVSNMSPEDSSIYLCSVEEARVVETQYFGPGTRLLVL.

V gene TRBV5-6 combines with J gene TRBJ1-1; 7 positions match TRBD1. V shed 2 bases and J 0 bases; nucleotides not matched to a gene: 7. Germline V lookup: CDR1 SGHDT, CDR2 YYEEEE. This CDR3 comprises 16 residues. The CDR3 DNA reads TGTGCCAGCAGCTTCTTACCGGGACAGATGAACACTGAAGCTTTCTTT. Amino acids: CASSFLPGQMNTEAFF.

Turning to this clone: The sample has other DNA sequences that encode this CDR3 too. The chain is built from TRBV5-1 and TRBJ2-7; the D is unclear. V was clipped by 0 bases and J by 1 base, with 8 bases between them. Germline CDR1 reads SGHRS; CDR2 reads YFSETQ. CDR3 length: 14 residues. The DNA for the CDR3 is TGCGCCAGCAGCTTGGGCCGAGCTTCCTACGAGCAGTACTTC. This gives the protein CASSLGRASYEQYF.

This sequence joins TRBV5-1 and TRBJ2-7; 11 nucleotides agree with TRBD2. V shed 2 bases, J shed 1 base, and the junction held 8 bases outside the gene matches. This CDR3 is built from 17 residues. Germline-derived CDR1 and CDR2 are SGHRS and YFSETQ. In DNA form, the CDR3 reads TGCGCCAGCAGCTTTGAGCTAGCGGGAGGCGGTTCCTACGAGCAGTACTTC. Amino acid sequence: CASSFELAGGGSYEQYF.

J is TRBJ2-1 and V is TRBV7-9; possibly TRBD1 or TRBD2 for D (7 bases each). Trimming cost V 5 bases and J 8 bases, with 22 bases left between them. From germline, CDR1 is SEHNR and CDR2 FQNEAQ (reference sequence). This CDR3 contains 16 residues. The CDR3: CASSPGGRESLDEQFF. The CDR3 nucleotides are TGTGCCAGCAGCCCAGGGGGGCGGGAGAGTTTAGATGAGCAGTTCTTC.

V and J are TRBV6-5 and TRBJ1-1, with D possibly matching TRBD1 (6 bases). The CDR3 is made up of 14 amino acids. Germline V CDR1 and CDR2: MNHEY, SVGAGI. V was trimmed by 8 bases and J by 0 bases, leaving 13 bases between them. The CDR3 DNA is TGTGCCAGCTGGAGGGGGGGAATGAACACTGAAGCTTTCTTT. Translation: CASWRGGMNTEAFF.

The J gene is TRBJ2-7, the V gene TRBV7-2; D is ambiguous. CDR3 length: 14 amino acids. Germline CDR1 is SGHTA and CDR2 is FQGNSA. V lost 5 bases and J 3 bases, leaving 14 bases between the germline ends. Here the CDR3 DNA reads TGTGCCAGCAGCCCAATGATCTCATTCTACGAGCAGTACTTC. It is translated as CASSPMISFYEQYF.

The chain has TRBV11-2 and TRBJ1-3; D is unclear. The CDR3 runs 17 residues. Between the trimmed V and J ends, which lost 0 bases and 0 bases, there was a span of 12 bases. The germline V gene encodes CDR1 SGHAT and CDR2 FQNNGV. The chain's CDR3 is CASSLDRRYHSGNTIYF. Written as DNA, the CDR3 is TGTGCCAGCAGCTTAGACAGACGGTACCACTCTGGAAACACCATATATTTT.